This TCR beta chain was documented in a study of blood T cell repertoires in COVID-19. The CDR3 extends over 15 amino acids. V was clipped by 6 bases and J by 7 bases; unmatched bases: 9. CDR1 is SEHNR and CDR2 is FQNEAQ in the germline V gene (reference sequence). The table came from immunoSEQ multiplex PCR; TCRdb's copy has only in-frame clones and leaves some out. This table has about 170,000 clones, approximately 84% appearing once. The TCR comes from a woman between 50 and 59 years old who had recovered from COVID-19. The chain has TRBV7-9 and TRBJ1-6; 7 nucleotides agree with TRBD1. The sequencing sample was made of PBMCs or T cells enriched from blood (not recorded which). The CDR3 region is CASSYAGTANSPLHF. The CDR3 DNA is TGTGCCAGCAGTTATGCCGGGACAGCCAATTCACCCCTCCACTTT.